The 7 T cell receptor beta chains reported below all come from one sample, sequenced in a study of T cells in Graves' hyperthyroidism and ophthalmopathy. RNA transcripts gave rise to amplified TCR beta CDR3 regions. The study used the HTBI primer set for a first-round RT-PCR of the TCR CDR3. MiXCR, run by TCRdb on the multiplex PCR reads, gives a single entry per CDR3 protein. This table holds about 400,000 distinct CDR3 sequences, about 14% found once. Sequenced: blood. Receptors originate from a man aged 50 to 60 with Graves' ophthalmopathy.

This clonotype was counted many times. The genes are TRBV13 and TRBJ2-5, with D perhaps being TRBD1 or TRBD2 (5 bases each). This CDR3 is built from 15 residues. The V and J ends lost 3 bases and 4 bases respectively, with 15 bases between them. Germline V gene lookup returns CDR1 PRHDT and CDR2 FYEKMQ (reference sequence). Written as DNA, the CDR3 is TGTGCCAGCAGCTTCGGGCCCGTTGGGGGAGAGACCCAGTACTTC. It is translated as CASSFGPVGGETQYF.

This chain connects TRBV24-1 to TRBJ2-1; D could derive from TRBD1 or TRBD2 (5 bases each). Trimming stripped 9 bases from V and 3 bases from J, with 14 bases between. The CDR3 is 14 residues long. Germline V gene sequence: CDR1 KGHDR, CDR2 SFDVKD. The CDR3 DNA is TGTGCCACCCGGGGTGGGGGAAACTACAATGAGCAGTTCTTC. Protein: CATRGGGNYNEQFF.

CDR3 sequence: CAAATGFGLSEQFF. In DNA form, the CDR3 reads TGTGCCGCCGCGACAGGGTTTGGGCTTAGTGAGCAGTTCTTC. The rearrangement joins TRBV7-9 to TRBJ2-1; 7 nucleotides match TRBD1. The V segment lost 11 bases and the J segment 9 bases; nucleotides outside the gene matches: 16. Germline V lookup: CDR1 SEHNR, CDR2 FQNEAQ (reference sequence). This CDR3 comprises 14 residues.

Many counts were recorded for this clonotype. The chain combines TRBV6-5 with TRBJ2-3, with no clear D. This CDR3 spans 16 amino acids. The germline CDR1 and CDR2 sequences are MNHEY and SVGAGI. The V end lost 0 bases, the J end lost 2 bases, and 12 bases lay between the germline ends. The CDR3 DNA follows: TGTGCCAGCAGTTACTCTTTATTCTCATACACAGATACGCAGTATTTT. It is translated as CASSYSLFSYTDTQYF.

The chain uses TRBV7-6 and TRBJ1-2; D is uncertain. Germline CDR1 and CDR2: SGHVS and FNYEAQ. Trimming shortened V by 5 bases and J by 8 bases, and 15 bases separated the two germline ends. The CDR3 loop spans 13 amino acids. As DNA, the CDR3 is TGTGCCAGCAGCCTGGGTCGCGAGGGCGGCTACACCTTC. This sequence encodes CASSLGREGGYTF.

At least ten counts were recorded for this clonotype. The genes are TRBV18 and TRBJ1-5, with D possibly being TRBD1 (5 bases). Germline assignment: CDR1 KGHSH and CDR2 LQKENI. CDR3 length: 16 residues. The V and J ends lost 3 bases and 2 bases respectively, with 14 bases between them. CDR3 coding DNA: TGTGCCAGCTCACCCACTTCGGGGGGGGGCAATCAGCCCCAGCATTTT. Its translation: CASSPTSGGGNQPQHF.

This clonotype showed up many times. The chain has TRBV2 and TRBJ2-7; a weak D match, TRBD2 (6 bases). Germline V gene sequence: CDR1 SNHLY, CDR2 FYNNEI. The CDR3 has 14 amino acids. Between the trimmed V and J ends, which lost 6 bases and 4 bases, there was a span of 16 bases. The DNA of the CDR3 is TGTGCCAGCAGCGGGCGGCGGGACGGTTACGAGCAGTACTTC. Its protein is CASSGRRDGYEQYF.